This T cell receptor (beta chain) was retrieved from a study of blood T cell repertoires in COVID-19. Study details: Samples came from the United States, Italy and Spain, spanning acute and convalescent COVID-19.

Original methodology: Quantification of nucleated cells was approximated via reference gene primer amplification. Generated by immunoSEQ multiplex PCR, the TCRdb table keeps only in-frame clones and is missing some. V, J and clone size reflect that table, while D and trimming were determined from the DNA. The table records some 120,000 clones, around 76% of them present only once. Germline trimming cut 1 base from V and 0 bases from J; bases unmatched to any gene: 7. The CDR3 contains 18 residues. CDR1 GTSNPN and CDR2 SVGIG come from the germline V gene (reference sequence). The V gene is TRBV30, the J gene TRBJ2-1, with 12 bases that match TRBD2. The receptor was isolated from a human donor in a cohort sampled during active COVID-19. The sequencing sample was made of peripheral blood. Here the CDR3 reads CAWSGLAGALSSYNEQFF. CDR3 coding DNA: TGTGCCTGGAGTGGACTAGCGGGGGCCCTGAGCTCCTACAATGAGCAGTTCTTC.